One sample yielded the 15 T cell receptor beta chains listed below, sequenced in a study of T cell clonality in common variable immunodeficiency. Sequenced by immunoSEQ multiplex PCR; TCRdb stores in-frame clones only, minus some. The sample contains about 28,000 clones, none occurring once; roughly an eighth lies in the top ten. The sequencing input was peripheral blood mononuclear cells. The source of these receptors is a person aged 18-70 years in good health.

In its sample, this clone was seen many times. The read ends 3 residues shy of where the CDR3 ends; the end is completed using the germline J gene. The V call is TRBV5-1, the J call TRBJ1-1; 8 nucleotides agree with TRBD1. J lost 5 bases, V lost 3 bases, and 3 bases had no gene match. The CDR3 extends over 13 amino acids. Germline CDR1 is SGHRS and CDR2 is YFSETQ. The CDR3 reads CASSWGQETEAFF. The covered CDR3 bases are TGCGCCAGCAGCTGGGGACAGGAAACTGAA.

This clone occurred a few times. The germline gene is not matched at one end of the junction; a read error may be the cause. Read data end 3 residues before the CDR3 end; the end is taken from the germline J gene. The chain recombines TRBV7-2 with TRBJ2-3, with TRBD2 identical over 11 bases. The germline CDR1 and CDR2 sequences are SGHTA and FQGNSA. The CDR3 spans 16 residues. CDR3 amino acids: CASSLAGGPRGDTQYF. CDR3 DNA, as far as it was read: TGTGCCAGCAGCCTAGCGGGGGGACCGCGGGGGGATACG.

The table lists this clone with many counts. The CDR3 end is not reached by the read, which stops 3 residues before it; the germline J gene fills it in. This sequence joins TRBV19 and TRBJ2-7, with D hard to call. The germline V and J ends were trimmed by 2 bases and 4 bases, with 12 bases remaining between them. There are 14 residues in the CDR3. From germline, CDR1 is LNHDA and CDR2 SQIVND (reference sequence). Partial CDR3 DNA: TGTGCCAGTAGTATACAGGCTCATGTTTACGAG. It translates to CASSIQAHVYE. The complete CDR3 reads CASSIQAHVYEQYF.

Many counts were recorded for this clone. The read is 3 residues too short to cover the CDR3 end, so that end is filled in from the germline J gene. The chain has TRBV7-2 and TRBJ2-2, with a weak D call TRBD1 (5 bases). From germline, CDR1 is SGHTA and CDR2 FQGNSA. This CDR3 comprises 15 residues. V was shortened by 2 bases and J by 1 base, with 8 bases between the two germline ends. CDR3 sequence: CASSLLGQNTGELFF. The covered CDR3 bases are TGTGCCAGCAGCTTACTAGGACAGAACACCGGGGAG. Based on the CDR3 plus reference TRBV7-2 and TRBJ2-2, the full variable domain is GAGVSQSPSNKVTEKGKDVELRCDPISGHTALYWYRQSLGQGLEFLIYFQGNSAPDKSGLPSDRFSAERTGGSVSTLTIQRTQQEDSAVYLCASSLLGQNTGELFFGEGSRLTVL.

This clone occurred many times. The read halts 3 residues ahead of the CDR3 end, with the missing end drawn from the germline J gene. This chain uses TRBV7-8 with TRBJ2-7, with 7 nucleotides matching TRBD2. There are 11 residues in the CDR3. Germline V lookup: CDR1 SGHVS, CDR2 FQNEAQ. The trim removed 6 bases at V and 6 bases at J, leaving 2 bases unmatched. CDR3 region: CASRGGTEQYF. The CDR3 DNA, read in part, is TGTGCCAGCAGGGGGGGGACCGAG.

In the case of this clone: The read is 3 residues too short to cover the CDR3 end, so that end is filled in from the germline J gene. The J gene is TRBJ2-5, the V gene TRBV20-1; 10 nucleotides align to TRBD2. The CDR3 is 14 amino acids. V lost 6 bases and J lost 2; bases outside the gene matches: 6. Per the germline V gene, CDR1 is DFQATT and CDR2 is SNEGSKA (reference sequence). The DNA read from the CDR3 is TGCAGTGCATCTAGCGGGGGTATTCAAGAGACC. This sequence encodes CSASSGGIQET. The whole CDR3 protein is CSASSGGIQETQYF.

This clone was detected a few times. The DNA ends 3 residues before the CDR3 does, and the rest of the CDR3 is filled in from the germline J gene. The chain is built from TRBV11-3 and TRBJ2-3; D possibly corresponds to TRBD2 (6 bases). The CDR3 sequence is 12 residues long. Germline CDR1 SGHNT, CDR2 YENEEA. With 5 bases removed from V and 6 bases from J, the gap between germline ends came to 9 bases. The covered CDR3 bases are TGTGCCAGCAGCCGGGACTCTGATACG. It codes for CASSRDSDT. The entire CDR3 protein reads CASSRDSDTQYF.

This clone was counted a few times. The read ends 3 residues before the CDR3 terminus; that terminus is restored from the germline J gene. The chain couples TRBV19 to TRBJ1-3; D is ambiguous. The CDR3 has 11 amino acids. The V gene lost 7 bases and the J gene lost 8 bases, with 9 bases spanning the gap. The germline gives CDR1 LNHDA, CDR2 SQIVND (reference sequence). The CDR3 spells CASNRGDTIYF. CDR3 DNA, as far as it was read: TGTGCCAGTAATCGCGGAGACACC.

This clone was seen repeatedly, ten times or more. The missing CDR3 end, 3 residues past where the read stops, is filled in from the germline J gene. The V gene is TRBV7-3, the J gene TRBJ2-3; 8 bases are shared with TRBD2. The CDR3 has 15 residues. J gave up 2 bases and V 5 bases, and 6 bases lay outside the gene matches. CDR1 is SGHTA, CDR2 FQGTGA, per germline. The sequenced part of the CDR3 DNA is TGTGCCAGCAGCCCCGGGGGGGGGACCACAGATACG. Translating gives CASSPGGGTTDT. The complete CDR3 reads CASSPGGGTTDTQYF. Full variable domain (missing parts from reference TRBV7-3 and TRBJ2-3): GAGVSQTPSNKVTEKGKYVELRCDPISGHTALYWYRQSLGQGPEFLIYFQGTGAADDSGLPNDRFFAVRPEGSVSTLKIQRTERGDSAVYLCASSPGGGTTDTQYFGPGTRLTVL.

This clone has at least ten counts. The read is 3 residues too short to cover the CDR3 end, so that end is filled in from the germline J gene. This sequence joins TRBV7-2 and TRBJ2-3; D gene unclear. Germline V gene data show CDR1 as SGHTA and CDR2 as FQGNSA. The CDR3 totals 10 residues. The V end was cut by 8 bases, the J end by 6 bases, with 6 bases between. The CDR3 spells CASLSDTQYF. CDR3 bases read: TGTGCCAGCTTAAGCGATACG.

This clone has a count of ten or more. The CDR3 here is CASKTSGVIYEQYF. Partial CDR3 DNA: TGTGCCAGCAAAACTAGCGGGGTAATCTACGAG. The chain joins TRBV2 to TRBJ2-7; 10 bases map to TRBD2. The read comes to an end 3 residues before the CDR3 does, leaving the germline J gene to fill in the end. The CDR3 contains 14 residues. From germline, CDR1 is SNHLY and CDR2 FYNNEI. V shed 7 bases and J 3 bases; nucleotides not matched to a gene: 6.

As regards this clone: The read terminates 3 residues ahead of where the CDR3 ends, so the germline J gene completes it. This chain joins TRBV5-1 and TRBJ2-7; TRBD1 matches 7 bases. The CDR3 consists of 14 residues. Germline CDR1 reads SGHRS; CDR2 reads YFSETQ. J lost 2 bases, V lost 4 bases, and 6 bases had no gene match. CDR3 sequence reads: CASSTGQATYEQYF. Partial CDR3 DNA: TGCGCCAGCAGCACCGGACAGGCCACCTACGAG.

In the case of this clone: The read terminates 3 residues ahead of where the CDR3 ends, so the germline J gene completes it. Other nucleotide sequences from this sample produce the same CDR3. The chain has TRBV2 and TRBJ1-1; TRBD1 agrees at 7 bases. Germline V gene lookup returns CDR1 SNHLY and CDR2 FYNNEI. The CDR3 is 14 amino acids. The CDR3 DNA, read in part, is TGTGCCAGCAGTGGGATGAGGGGGCAAGAGACA. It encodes CASSGMRGQET. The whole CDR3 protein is CASSGMRGQETAFF.

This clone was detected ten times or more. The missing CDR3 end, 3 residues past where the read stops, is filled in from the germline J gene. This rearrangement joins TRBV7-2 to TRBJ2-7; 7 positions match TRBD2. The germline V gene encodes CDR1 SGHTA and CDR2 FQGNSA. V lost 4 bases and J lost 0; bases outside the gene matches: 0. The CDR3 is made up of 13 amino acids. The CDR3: CASSWGGSYEQYF. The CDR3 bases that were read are TGTGCCAGCAGCTGGGGGGGCTCCTACGAG.

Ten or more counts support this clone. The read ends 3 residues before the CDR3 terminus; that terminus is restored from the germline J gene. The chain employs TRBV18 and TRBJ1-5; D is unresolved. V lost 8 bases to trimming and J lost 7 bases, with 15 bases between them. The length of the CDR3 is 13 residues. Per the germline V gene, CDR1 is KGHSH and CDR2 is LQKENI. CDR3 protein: CASQQEHGQPQHF. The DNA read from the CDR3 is TGTGCCAGCCAGCAGGAGCATGGGCAGCCC.